Following are 5 T cell receptor beta chains from one sample sequenced in a study of CD8 T cells in ankylosing spondylitis (dated by TCRdb to 2016 to 2017). The library was generated by 5' RACE. The data were produced on an Illumina HiSeq 2500. TCRdb reanalyzed the raw reads on its own, using fastp at Q25 for trimming and MiXCR for clone calling, and kept in-frame beta chains. Entries are consolidated by CDR3 protein sequence, retaining the most common genes and DNA. In all, the sample holds 250,000 to 400,000 distinct CDR3 sequences, and 11% of those were seen once. Roughly 9.5% of the sample is held by the ten biggest clonotypes. The sample was blood, either unsorted or a sorted T cell fraction (not recorded which). The source of these receptors is a female donor with ankylosing spondylitis or in good health (not recorded which).

This clonotype turned up a few times. This chain links TRBV12-3 or TRBV12-4 with TRBJ2-3; D is possibly TRBD1 or TRBD2 (6 bases each). V lost 5 bases, J lost 3 bases, and 15 bases lay in between. The CDR3 consists of 15 residues. CDR3 sequence: CASSPLRGLTDTQYF. The CDR3 DNA reads as TGTGCCAGCAGTCCCCTCCGGGGGCTGACAGATACGCAGTATTTT.

In the case of this clonotype: The junction differs from germline at one of its ends, possibly a read error. V is TRBV5-1 and J is TRBJ2-2; TRBD1 is a possible D gene (6 bases). This CDR3 is built from 14 residues. Germline V gene lookup returns CDR1 SGHRS and CDR2 YFSETQ. The CDR3 is CASSLPTGTRELFF. The CDR3, as DNA: TGCGCCAGCAGCTTGCCCACAGGGACCAGGGAGCTCTTTTTT.

Note on this clonotype: Since a much larger clone is just one base distant, this may be a read error. The J gene is TRBJ2-1, the V gene TRBV28; TRBD1 is a possible D gene (6 bases). CDR1 and CDR2 from the germline V gene are MDHEN and SYDVKM. The CDR3 sequence is 14 residues long. As DNA, the CDR3 is TGTGCCAGCACCCCGCAGGGGTCCTACAATGGGCAGTTCTTC. Protein: CASTPQGSYNGQFF. The full variable domain, in which reference TRBV28 and TRBJ2-1 provide the parts outside the CDR3, is DVKVTQSSRYLVKRTGEKVFLECVQDMDHENMFWYRQDPGLGLRLIYFSYDVKMKEKGDIPEGYSVSREKKERFSLILESASTNQTSMYLCASTPQGSYNGQFFGPGTRLTVL.

The sample holds many counts of this clonotype. J is TRBJ1-5 and V is TRBV6-5; D call uncertain. Per germline, CDR1 MNHEY and CDR2 SVGAGI. This CDR3 contains 14 residues. The V end lost 0 bases, the J end lost 5 bases, and 8 bases lay between the germline ends. CDR3 DNA sequence: TGTGCCAGCAGTTACTCGAGCCCGGATCAGCCCCAGCATTTT. This gives the protein CASSYSSPDQPQHF.

This chain's CDR3 is CASSVAGYGQFF. In DNA form, the CDR3 reads TGTGCCAGCAGTGTAGCGGGATACGGGCAGTTCTTC. This rearrangement joins TRBV28 to TRBJ2-1; 8 bases agree with TRBD2. The ends lost 5 bases at V and 12 bases at J; junction bases unmatched: 6. Germline lookup yields CDR1 MDHEN and CDR2 SYDVKM. The length of the CDR3 is 12 residues. The complete variable domain, with remaining parts taken from reference TRBV28 and TRBJ2-1, reads DVKVTQSSRYLVKRTGEKVFLECVQDMDHENMFWYRQDPGLGLRLIYFSYDVKMKEKGDIPEGYSVSREKKERFSLILESASTNQTSMYLCASSVAGYGQFFGPGTRLTVL.